This is a list of T cell receptor beta chains from one sample in a study of early T cells in non-severe SARS-CoV-2 infection. A single record per CDR3 protein comes from TCRdb applying MiXCR to the 5' RACE reads. The sample lists 70,000 to 90,000 distinct CDR3 sequences; roughly 15% were seen once. Input material: whole blood. Every receptor here comes from an adult who was a healthcare worker with PCR-confirmed SARS-CoV-2 infection or an uninfected control (not recorded which). Both conserved end residues are part of each CDR3. The order of the fields is J gene, clone size, V gene, D gene, CDR3 DNA, CDR3 protein. D genes are given only for firm matches. The listing skips clone size in some rows; elsewhere it reads once, few, many or a size class.

J: TRBJ2-3; size: few; V: TRBV4-1; D: NA; DNA: TGCGCCAGCAGCCTGGACCCGGGGGCAGATACGCAGTATTTT; CDR3: CASSLDPGADTQYF
J: TRBJ1-3; size: few; V: TRBV15; D: NA; DNA: TGTGCCACCAGCCCAGGGAGGGATAGCCTTGGAAACACCATATATTTT; CDR3: CATSPGRDSLGNTIYF
J: TRBJ2-7; size: medium-sized; V: TRBV7-2; D: TRBD2; DNA: TGTGCCAGCAGCTTAGGAGGCGGGAGGGTATCGTCCGAGCAGTACTTC; CDR3: CASSLGGGRVSSEQYF
J: TRBJ2-7; size: NA; V: TRBV10-3; D: TRBD2; DNA: TGTGCCATCAGTGGTCGAATGGAACCTGGGACTAGCGGGAGTTTGACCTACGAGCAGTACTTC; CDR3: CAISGRMEPGTSGSLTYEQYF
J: TRBJ2-7; size: NA; V: TRBV9; D: NA; DNA: TGTGCCAGCATCAGGGGGGACTCCTACGAGCAGTACTTC; CDR3: CASIRGDSYEQYF
J: TRBJ2-2; size: NA; V: TRBV7-9; D: NA; DNA: TGTGCCAGCAGCTCTTACCGTACGGGACACTCCTCTAGACCCGGGGAGCTGTTTTTT; CDR3: CASSSYRTGHSSRPGELFF
J: TRBJ1-2; size: NA; V: TRBV2; D: NA; DNA: TGTGCCAGCAGACTAGGGAGCTACACCTTC; CDR3: CASRLGSYTF
J: TRBJ2-7; size: few; V: TRBV7-2; D: NA; DNA: TGTGCCAGCAGCTCCCCGGGAGAATGGTCCTACGAGCAGTACTTC; CDR3: CASSSPGEWSYEQYF
J: TRBJ2-2; size: NA; V: TRBV24-1; D: TRBD2; DNA: TGTGCCACCAGTGATGGGGCCAGGCGGGGGATGAGCACCGGGGAGCTGTTTTTT; CDR3: CATSDGARRGMSTGELFF
J: TRBJ2-2; size: many; V: TRBV29-1; D: TRBD2; DNA: TGCAGCGTTGAACGGGGGGAAGGAAACGGGGAGCTGTTTTTT; CDR3: CSVERGEGNGELFF
J: TRBJ2-1; size: NA; V: TRBV28; D: TRBD1; DNA: TGTGCCAGCAGGCTGGACAGGGCCTTCTACAATGAGCAGTTCTTC; CDR3: CASRLDRAFYNEQFF
J: TRBJ2-5; size: NA; V: TRBV28; D: NA; DNA: TGTGCCAGCAGCCCCTGGGGGGAGACCCAGTACTTC; CDR3: CASSPWGETQYF
J: TRBJ1-1; size: NA; V: TRBV24-1; D: TRBD1; DNA: TGTGCCACCGGAGGGACAGGAGATGAAGCTTTCTTT; CDR3: CATGGTGDEAFF
J: TRBJ2-5; size: NA; V: TRBV12-3/TRBV12-4; D: TRBD1; DNA: TGTGCCAGCAGTCAAGGACAGGGGGCGGAGACCCAGTACTTC; CDR3: CASSQGQGAETQYF
J: TRBJ2-1; size: NA; V: TRBV9; D: TRBD2; DNA: TGTGCCAGCAGCGCCGGTACTAGCGGGGTTTACAATGAGCAGTTCTTC; CDR3: CASSAGTSGVYNEQFF
J: TRBJ2-7; size: NA; V: TRBV19; D: TRBD1; DNA: TGTGTCAGTAGTGCGGACAGGGGGCGTGAGCAGTACTTC; CDR3: CVSSADRGREQYF
J: TRBJ2-3; size: few; V: TRBV6-1; D: TRBD2; DNA: TGTGCCAGCAGTTCCGACGGGACTAGCGGGGAGGGTACGCAGTATTTT; CDR3: CASSSDGTSGEGTQYF
J: TRBJ2-5; size: few; V: TRBV19; D: NA; DNA: TGTGCCAGTAGTATATCAGAAGGGGAGACCCAGTACTTC; CDR3: CASSISEGETQYF
J: TRBJ1-6; size: few; V: TRBV28; D: TRBD1; DNA: TGTGCCAGCGGCCTCCAGACAGGGTTATCACCCCTCCACTTT; CDR3: CASGLQTGLSPLHF
J: TRBJ1-6; size: NA; V: TRBV9; D: NA; DNA: TGTGCCAGCAGCTCTGGGGACGGCTATAATTCACCCCTCCACTTT; CDR3: CASSSGDGYNSPLHF
J: TRBJ2-1; size: few; V: TRBV29-1; D: TRBD2; DNA: TGCAGCGCAGGGACTAGCGGGAGTCCCGATGAGCAGTTCTTC; CDR3: CSAGTSGSPDEQFF
J: TRBJ2-1; size: NA; V: TRBV6-2/TRBV6-3; D: TRBD2; DNA: TGTGCCAGCGGTGAGACTAGCGTATCCAATGAGCAGTTCTTC; CDR3: CASGETSVSNEQFF
J: TRBJ2-2; size: many; V: TRBV29-1; D: NA; DNA: TGCAGCGTTCTACTAGGCACCGGGGAGCTGTTTTTT; CDR3: CSVLLGTGELFF
J: TRBJ2-1; size: NA; V: TRBV10-2; D: NA; DNA: TGCGCCAGCATCCCTAGCTCCTACAATGAGCAGTTCTTC; CDR3: CASIPSSYNEQFF
J: TRBJ2-1; size: few; V: TRBV7-9; D: TRBD1; DNA: TGTGCCAGCAGGATGACAGGGGGCGATGAGCAGTTCTTC; CDR3: CASRMTGGDEQFF
J: TRBJ2-1; size: NA; V: TRBV29-1; D: NA; DNA: TGCAGCGTTGAACTACAGGGTGCCTCCTACAATGAGCAGTTCTTC; CDR3: CSVELQGASYNEQFF
J: TRBJ1-2; size: many; V: TRBV12-3/TRBV12-4; D: TRBD1; DNA: TGTGCCAGCAGTTTCGGGACAGCCGGCTATGGCTACACCTTC; CDR3: CASSFGTAGYGYTF
J: TRBJ2-3; size: many; V: TRBV7-2; D: TRBD1; DNA: TGTGCCAGCAGCTTGGACAGGGGGCGCACAGATACGCAGTATTTT; CDR3: CASSLDRGRTDTQYF
J: TRBJ1-2; size: many; V: TRBV5-1; D: NA; DNA: TGCGCCAGCAGCCCCGGACGGATTCTCGACTATGGCTACACCTTC; CDR3: CASSPGRILDYGYTF
J: TRBJ2-5; size: NA; V: TRBV12-3/TRBV12-4; D: TRBD2; DNA: TGTGCCAGCAGTTTAGAGGCTAGCGGGAGCGGTGAGACCCAGTACTTC; CDR3: CASSLEASGSGETQYF
J: TRBJ1-5; size: NA; V: TRBV29-1; D: TRBD1; DNA: TGCAGCGTGCCGACAGGGACCAATCAGCCCCAGCATTTT; CDR3: CSVPTGTNQPQHF
J: TRBJ1-6; size: NA; V: TRBV29-1; D: NA; DNA: TGCAGCGTTGCAGACCTGAATTCACCCCTCCACTTT; CDR3: CSVADLNSPLHF
J: TRBJ2-7; size: few; V: TRBV20-1; D: NA; DNA: TGCAGTGCTAGAGTGGCGGCTAGCTCCTACGAGCAGTACTTC; CDR3: CSARVAASSYEQYF
J: TRBJ2-3; size: NA; V: TRBV7-9; D: NA; DNA: TGTGCCAGCAGGCCTTGGCCCGGGACTGGTAGCACAGATACGCAGTATTTT; CDR3: CASRPWPGTGSTDTQYF
J: TRBJ1-1; size: NA; V: TRBV18; D: NA; DNA: TGTGCCAGCTCACCAGGAAAGAGCGCAATTAACACTGAAGCTTTCTTT; CDR3: CASSPGKSAINTEAFF
J: TRBJ1-5; size: NA; V: TRBV7-9; D: TRBD1; DNA: TGTGCCAGCCGAGGGGGCGATCAGCCCCAGCATTTT; CDR3: CASRGGDQPQHF
J: TRBJ1-2; size: NA; V: TRBV7-9; D: NA; DNA: TGTGCCAGCAGCTCCCCCGCGCCGAACTATGGCTACACCTTC; CDR3: CASSSPAPNYGYTF
J: TRBJ2-7; size: NA; V: TRBV13; D: TRBD2; DNA: TGTGCCAGCAGCACCCCGGGACTAGCGGGGGGGCCTTACGAGCAGTACTTC; CDR3: CASSTPGLAGGPYEQYF
J: TRBJ2-7; size: NA; V: TRBV7-8; D: TRBD1; DNA: TGTGCCAGCAGCTCGTACGGGACAGTCTCCTACGAGCAGTACTTC; CDR3: CASSSYGTVSYEQYF
J: TRBJ2-7; size: many; V: TRBV28; D: TRBD2; DNA: TGTGCCAGCAGGGTAGCGGGAGGGGTTTCCTACGAGCAGTACTTC; CDR3: CASRVAGGVSYEQYF
J: TRBJ2-3; size: many; V: TRBV20-1; D: NA; DNA: TGCAGTGCTAGGGGCGTGGGAAGGACAGATACGCAGTATTTT; CDR3: CSARGVGRTDTQYF
J: TRBJ2-1; size: NA; V: TRBV7-2; D: TRBD2; DNA: TGTGCCAGCAGCTCACCTCTCAGCGGGAGGCTCTTTGGCGATGAGCAGTTCTTC; CDR3: CASSSPLSGRLFGDEQFF
J: TRBJ1-2; size: few; V: TRBV20-1; D: TRBD1; DNA: TGCAGTGCGGTGAAGGGGGCCAATGGCTACACCTTC; CDR3: CSAVKGANGYTF
J: TRBJ2-1; size: few; V: TRBV7-9; D: TRBD1; DNA: TGTGCCAGCAGCCTACCGGGGACAGGGAGTAACAATGAGCAGTTCTTC; CDR3: CASSLPGTGSNNEQFF
J: TRBJ2-7; size: NA; V: TRBV20-1; D: NA; DNA: TGCAGTGCTCCGGAATCCTACGAGCAGTACTTC; CDR3: CSAPESYEQYF
J: TRBJ1-5; size: few; V: TRBV12-3/TRBV12-4; D: TRBD1; DNA: TGTGCCAGCAGGGACAGGGGGCAGAGGAATCAGCCCCAGCATTTT; CDR3: CASRDRGQRNQPQHF
J: TRBJ2-5; size: few; V: TRBV24-1; D: NA; DNA: TGTGCCACCAGTGATTTGATATGGGGCCAAGAGACCCAGTACTTC; CDR3: CATSDLIWGQETQYF
J: TRBJ1-6; size: medium-sized; V: TRBV12-3/TRBV12-4; D: NA; DNA: TGTGCCAGCAGTTTACTTCGGGCGGACTATAATTCACCCCTCCACTTT; CDR3: CASSLLRADYNSPLHF
J: TRBJ2-5; size: few; V: TRBV7-9; D: TRBD2; DNA: TGTGCCAGCAGCCGCAGGATTAGCGGGAGCGAGACCCAGTACTTC; CDR3: CASSRRISGSETQYF
J: TRBJ1-1; size: NA; V: TRBV25-1; D: NA; DNA: TGTGCCAGCAGCAGCGCGAACACTGAAGCTTTCTTT; CDR3: CASSSANTEAFF
J: TRBJ2-7; size: few; V: TRBV20-1; D: TRBD2; DNA: TGCAGTGCTGTGGGGACTAGCATGGTCCACGAGCAGTACTTC; CDR3: CSAVGTSMVHEQYF
J: TRBJ2-7; size: NA; V: TRBV10-2; D: NA; DNA: TGCGCCAGCAGTGAGTCGGGCCATCTCTACGAGCAGTACTTC; CDR3: CASSESGHLYEQYF
J: TRBJ2-2; size: few; V: TRBV28; D: TRBD2; DNA: TGTGCCAGCAGTCCCAGCGGGACTAGCGGTGCCGGGGAGCTGTTTTTT; CDR3: CASSPSGTSGAGELFF
J: TRBJ2-1; size: NA; V: TRBV29-1; D: TRBD2; DNA: TGCAGCGTTGAGAGCGGGAGGAACTACAATGAGCAGTTCTTC; CDR3: CSVESGRNYNEQFF
J: TRBJ1-1; size: NA; V: TRBV28; D: NA; DNA: TGTGGTCCGCTGGTGAACACTGAAGCTTTCTTT; CDR3: CGPLVNTEAFF
J: TRBJ2-3; size: NA; V: TRBV25-1; D: NA; DNA: TGTGCCAGCGGGTGGGGGGATACGCAGTATTTT; CDR3: CASGWGDTQYF
J: TRBJ2-1; size: NA; V: TRBV11-1; D: NA; DNA: TGTGCCAGCAGCTTAGGGGGAGGCAGCGATGAGCAGTTCTTC; CDR3: CASSLGGGSDEQFF
J: TRBJ1-2; size: few; V: TRBV11-2; D: NA; DNA: TGTGCCAGCAGCTCGACAGGATATGGCTACACCTTC; CDR3: CASSSTGYGYTF
J: TRBJ1-2; size: few; V: TRBV20-1; D: NA; DNA: TGCAGTGCCGAGCTAGGGCTGGGGGCGCGGTATAACTATGGCTACACCTTC; CDR3: CSAELGLGARYNYGYTF
J: TRBJ2-5; size: many; V: TRBV7-6; D: TRBD2; DNA: TGTGCCAGCAGCCCAGGGGGGCTAGCGGGAGGAGAGACCCAGTACTTC; CDR3: CASSPGGLAGGETQYF